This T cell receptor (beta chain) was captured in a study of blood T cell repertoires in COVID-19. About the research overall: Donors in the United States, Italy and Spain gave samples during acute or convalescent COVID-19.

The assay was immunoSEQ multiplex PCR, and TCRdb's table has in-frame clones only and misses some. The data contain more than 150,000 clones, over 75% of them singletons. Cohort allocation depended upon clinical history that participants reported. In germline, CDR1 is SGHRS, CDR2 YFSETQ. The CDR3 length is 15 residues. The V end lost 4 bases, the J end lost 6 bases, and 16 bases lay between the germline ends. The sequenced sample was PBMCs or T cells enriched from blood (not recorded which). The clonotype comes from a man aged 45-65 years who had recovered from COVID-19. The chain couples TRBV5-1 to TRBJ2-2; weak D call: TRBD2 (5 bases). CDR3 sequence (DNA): TGCGCCAGCAGCGACTCTATGCCCGGGGCCGGGGAGCTGTTTTTT. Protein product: CASSDSMPGAGELFF. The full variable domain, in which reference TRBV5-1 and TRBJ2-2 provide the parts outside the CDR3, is KAGVTQTPRYLIKTRGQQVTLSCSPISGHRSVSWYQQTPGQGLQFLFEYFSETQRNKGNFPGRFSGRQFSNSRSEMNVSTLELGDSALYLCASSDSMPGAGELFFGEGSRLTVL.